Sequencing of this TCR beta chain was carried out in a study of shared clonotypes between healthy human individuals. Study at large: There were three CD4 naive, three CD4 memory, two CD8 naive and one CD8 memory plates per donor. Findings and caveats of the study: Non-shared clonotypes showed lower generation probabilities than clonotypes common to all four donors. Naive CD4 clonotypes overlapped across several donors at roughly 4.5%.

Over several immunoSEQ plates, each subset's genomic DNA was distributed in even portions. Libraries were prepared by immunoSEQ multiplex PCR; TCRdb keeps only in-frame clonotypes and omits some of them. This sample yields over a million clones, of which around 82% are seen a single time; roughly 0.62% belongs to the top ten. V lost 6 bases to trimming and J lost 7 bases, with 15 bases between them. CDR1 and CDR2 (germline): LNHNV, YYDKDF (reference sequence). The CDR3 covers 13 residues. In this sample, this clone turned up once. The antigen is undetermined. This chain joins TRBV15 and TRBJ1-2; unclear D gene. The TCR originated in a man between 18 and 35 years old in good health. Some clones in this sample may be carry-over from other donors' samples. Sequenced material: memory CD4+ T cells from PBMCs. As for subset: CD45RA-negative fraction. For the CDR3, the DNA is TGTGCCACCAGTTGGGCGCGGACTCCTGGCTACACCTTC. Protein product: CATSWARTPGYTF. The entire variable domain, with the rest obtained from reference TRBV15 and TRBJ1-2, is as follows: DAMVIQNPRYQVTQFGKPVTLSCSQTLNHNVMYWYQQKSSQAPKLLFHYYDKDFNNEADTPDNFQSRRPNTSFCFLDIRSPGLGDTAMYLCATSWARTPGYTFGSGTRLTVV.